This T cell receptor (beta chain) comes out of a study of T-cell memory formation after mild COVID-19. Study-level information: Largely donor-specific TCR clusters were found. The study's findings and limits: Certain responding clones were present in pre-infection memory, suggesting participation of cross-reactive memory. Clones contracting over day 15 to 85 were CD4/CD8 balanced, with later expanders leaning CD4+. CD8+ contracting clones occupied EMRA, while CD4+ ones occupied mainly CM and EM.

CDR3 length: 16 amino acids. After removal of 0 bases from V and 5 bases from J, the junction contained 7 bases not matched to a gene. Germline V lookup: CDR1 LGHNA, CDR2 YNFKEQ. The table lists this clonotype with a few counts. As yet, its antigen is unknown. TCRdb independently ran MiXCR on the 5' RACE reads; one entry per CDR3 protein. The sample carries some 160,000 distinct CDR3 sequences, about 28% recorded once. The sequenced sample was PBMCs or a T cell subset sorted from them (not recorded which). The rearrangement links TRBV4-2 to TRBJ2-1, with 7 bases aligning to TRBD1. The clonotype comes from an adult woman who had mild COVID-19 (a few samples of this study predate the infection). Cell type and time point are not known. For the CDR3, the DNA is TGTGCCAGCAGCCAAGACCGAAGGGGGCCGGACAATGAGCAGTTCTTC. The encoded protein is CASSQDRRGPDNEQFF.